This T cell receptor (delta chain) was retrieved from a study of γδ T cells in repeated Plasmodium falciparum infection. Both TRG and TRD chains were sequenced from each sorted sample. TCRdb reapplied CATT to the multiplex PCR reads. The sample consists of roughly 90,000 delta-chain clones, approximately 1% of them appearing once. Per germline, CDR1 TSWWSYY and CDR2 QGS. This CDR3 has 22 residues. J gave up 2 bases and V 3 bases, and 21 bases lay outside the gene matches. Bulk repertoires came from Vgamma9/Vdelta2+ or Vdelta2-negative gammadelta T cells flow-sorted from PBMC. This clone was seen only a few times. TCRdb records a much larger clone's protein for this DNA, with a difference at residue 7 that likely arises from a read error; the protein given is the translation of the DNA.

The chain is built from TRDV1 and TRDJ1, with TRDD3 matching over 13 bases. Matching the DNA to germline supplied the J gene, which TCRdb does not give. Input material: gamma-delta T cells from blood. This clonotype was sampled from a pool of human donors (malaria-infected and uninfected, not separated). The CDR3 DNA reads as TGTGCTCTTGGGGACCGAAGACCCGTCCCGTACTGGGGGATACGGGTTACCGATAAACTCATCTTT. Protein: CALGDRRPVPYWGIRVTDKLIF.